What follows are 6 T cell receptor beta chains derived from one specimen sequenced in a study of glioma-infiltrating T cells. Amplification of TCR alpha and beta CDR3 regions from RNA used iRepertoire nested multiplex PCR. TCRdb ran MiXCR on the multiplex PCR reads and lists one entry per CDR3 protein. The sample has about 190,000 distinct CDR3 sequences; over 25% are singletons. What was sequenced was glioma tissue, nonneoplastic brain tissue, or PBMCs (not recorded which). These receptors were taken from a human donor with low-grade glioma or glioblastoma, undergoing nonglioma brain surgery, or in good health (not recorded which).

In this sample, this clonotype turned up a few times. V usage is TRBV9 and J usage is TRBJ2-5, with a tentative D call TRBD2 (5 bases). Germline CDR1 reads SGDLS; CDR2 reads YYNGEE. Between the trimmed V and J ends, which lost 0 bases and 2 bases, there was a span of 8 bases. The CDR3 contains 14 residues. CDR3 sequence: CASSVGGGQETQYF. Here the CDR3 DNA reads TGTGCCAGCAGCGTAGGTGGCGGGCAAGAGACCCAGTACTTC.

With regard to this clonotype: A single base separates this from a much larger clone, so it may be a read error. This chain uses TRBV5-1 with TRBJ1-1; D is ambiguous. This CDR3 has 15 residues. The V gene's germline CDR1 is SGHRS and CDR2 YFSETQ. The CDR3 loop reads CASSPRRAANAEAFF. The CDR3 nucleotides read TGCGCCAGCAGCCCCCGGCGGGCAGCGAACGCTGAAGCTTTCTTT.

This clonotype has a count of ten or more. The V and J genes are TRBV12-3 or TRBV12-4 and TRBJ2-3; TRBD1 is a possible D gene (5 bases). The CDR3 has 15 residues. V was clipped by 6 bases and J by 5 bases, with 18 bases between them. DNA for the CDR3: TGTGCCAGCAGCCTTTCGGGCAGGGCCCGAGATACGCAGTATTTT. This codes for CASSLSGRARDTQYF.

This clonotype was seen a handful of times. The rearrangement joins TRBV5-5 to TRBJ1-1, with D perhaps matching TRBD1 (5 bases). The CDR3 totals 14 residues. Germline CDR1 reads SGHKS; CDR2 reads YYEKEE (reference sequence). V lost 2 bases, J lost 3 bases, and 11 bases lay in between. The CDR3 spells CASSLLWGDTEAFF. Written as DNA, the CDR3 is TGTGCCAGCAGCTTACTTTGGGGGGACACTGAAGCTTTCTTT.

This clonotype was counted at least ten times. The DNA for the CDR3 is TGTGCCAGCAGCTTAGACTCCCTCGGGCTCGAGACCCAGTACTTC. It yields the protein CASSLDSLGLETQYF. The chain recombines TRBV7-2 with TRBJ2-5; D is ambiguous. Germline CDR1 is SGHTA and CDR2 is FQGNSA. This CDR3 contains 15 residues. Trimming took 1 base from V and 5 from J, leaving 14 bases between them.

The chain combines TRBV18 with TRBJ2-7; TRBD1 matches 10 bases. With 2 bases clipped from V and 2 bases from J, the junction kept 6 bases outside the gene matches. The length of the CDR3 is 16 residues. Germline-derived CDR1 and CDR2 are KGHSH and LQKENI. CDR3 loop: CASSPSRDRGTYEQYF. The DNA for the CDR3 is TGTGCCAGCTCACCAAGCCGGGACAGGGGTACCTACGAGCAGTACTTC.